The rows below give T cell receptor beta chains drawn from one sample of a study of OX40 agonist ivuxolimab in advanced cancers. Profiled with immunoSEQ multiplex PCR; TCRdb holds only in-frame clones, not every one. The table shows some 89,000 clones, with roughly four fifths occurring only once. The source material was CD4+ or CD8+ T cells sorted from blood, sampled in a trial of the OX40 agonist ivuxolimab. The receptors were gathered from an adult with an advanced solid tumor such as melanoma, head and neck, liver or kidney cancer. Both conserved end residues are part of each CDR3. A D gene is named only where the DNA matches it firmly. Expanded clones are given a class, and other clones once, few, many or no size at all.

j_call | v_call | clone_size | d_call | cdr3_aa | cdr3_nt
TRBJ2-3 | TRBV5-1 | NA | NA | CASSPGQWRADTQYF | TGCGCCAGCAGCCCCGGACAGTGGCGGGCAGATACGCAGTATTTT
TRBJ2-3 | TRBV28 | NA | TRBD2 | CASSRRLAGGRDTQYF | TGTGCCAGCAGTCGCCGACTAGCGGGGGGGAGGGATACGCAGTATTTT
TRBJ2-1 | TRBV2 | NA | TRBD1 | CASSGQGTYNEQFF | TGTGCCAGCAGCGGACAGGGGACCTACAATGAGCAGTTCTTC
TRBJ1-1 | TRBV7-3 | NA | NA | CASSLYGGPLSNTEAFF | TGTGCCAGCAGCCTTTACGGAGGGCCTTTATCAAACACTGAAGCTTTCTTT
TRBJ2-5 | TRBV13 | once | NA | CASSLDGRETQYF | TGTGCCAGCAGCTTAGATGGGAGAGAGACCCAGTACTTC
TRBJ2-7 | TRBV7-2 | NA | TRBD2 | CASSFSGTSYEQYF | TGTGCCAGCAGCTTTAGCGGGACGTCCTACGAGCAGTACTTC
TRBJ1-2 | TRBV5-1 | NA | TRBD1 | CASSGTGGGNYGYTF | TGCGCCAGCAGCGGAACAGGGGGCGGAAACTATGGCTACACCTTC
TRBJ1-4 | TRBV19 | NA | NA | CASSIGNEKLFF | TGTGCCAGTAGTATAGGGAATGAAAAACTGTTTTTT
TRBJ1-1 | TRBV28 | NA | NA | CASSFPLLGGMNTEAFF | TGTGCCAGCAGTTTCCCGCTACTCGGGGGCATGAACACTGAAGCTTTCTTT
TRBJ2-7 | TRBV6-5 | NA | NA | CASTQDSPPYEQYF | TGTGCCAGCACCCAGGACAGTCCTCCTTACGAGCAGTACTTC